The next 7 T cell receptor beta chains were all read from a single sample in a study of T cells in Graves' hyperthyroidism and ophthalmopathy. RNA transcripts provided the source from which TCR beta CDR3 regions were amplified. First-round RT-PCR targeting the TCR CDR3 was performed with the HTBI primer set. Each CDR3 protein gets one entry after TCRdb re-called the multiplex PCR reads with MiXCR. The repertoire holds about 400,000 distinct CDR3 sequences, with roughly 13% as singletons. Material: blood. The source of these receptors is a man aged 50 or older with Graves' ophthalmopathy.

The DNA for the CDR3 is TGCAGCGTTGAGACGGGACAGAACACCGGGGAGCTGTTTTTT. It translates to CSVETGQNTGELFF. The V call is TRBV29-1, the J call TRBJ2-2, with a weak D call TRBD1 (6 bases). Trimming removed 3 bases at V and 1 base at J, with 9 bases between. The V gene's germline CDR1 is SQVTM and CDR2 ANQGSEA. This CDR3 comprises 14 residues.

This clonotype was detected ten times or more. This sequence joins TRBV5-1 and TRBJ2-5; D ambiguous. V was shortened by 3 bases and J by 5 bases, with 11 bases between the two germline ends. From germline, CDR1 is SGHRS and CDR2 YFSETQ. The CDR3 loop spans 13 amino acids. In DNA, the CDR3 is TGCGCCAGCAGCTCCGTAGAACCGGAGACCCAGTACTTC. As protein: CASSSVEPETQYF.

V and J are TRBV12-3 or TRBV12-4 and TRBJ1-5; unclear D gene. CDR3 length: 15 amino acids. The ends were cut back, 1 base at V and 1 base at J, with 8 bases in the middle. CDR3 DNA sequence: TGTGCCAGCAGTTTAGGGGATACAAGCAATCAGCCCCAGCATTTT. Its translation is CASSLGDTSNQPQHF.

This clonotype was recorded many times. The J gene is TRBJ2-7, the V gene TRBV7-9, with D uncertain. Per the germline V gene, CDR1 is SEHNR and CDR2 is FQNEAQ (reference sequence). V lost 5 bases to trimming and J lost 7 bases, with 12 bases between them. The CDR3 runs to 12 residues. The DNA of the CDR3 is TGTGCCAGCAGCGATAGCCCCTTGGAGCAGTACTTC. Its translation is CASSDSPLEQYF. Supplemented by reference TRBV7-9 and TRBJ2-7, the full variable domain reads DTGVSQNPRHKITKRGQNVTFRCDPISEHNRLYWYRQTLGQGPEFLTYFQNEAQLEKSRLLSDRFSAERPKGSFSTLEIQRTEQGDSAMYLCASSDSPLEQYFGPGTRLTVT.

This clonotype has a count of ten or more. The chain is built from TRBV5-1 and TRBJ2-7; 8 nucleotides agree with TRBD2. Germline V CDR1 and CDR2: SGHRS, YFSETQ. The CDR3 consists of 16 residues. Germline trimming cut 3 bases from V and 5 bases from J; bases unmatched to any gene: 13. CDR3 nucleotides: TGCGCCAGCAGCTCAAAAACGACTAGCGTAATAGACGAGCAGTACTTC. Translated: CASSSKTTSVIDEQYF.

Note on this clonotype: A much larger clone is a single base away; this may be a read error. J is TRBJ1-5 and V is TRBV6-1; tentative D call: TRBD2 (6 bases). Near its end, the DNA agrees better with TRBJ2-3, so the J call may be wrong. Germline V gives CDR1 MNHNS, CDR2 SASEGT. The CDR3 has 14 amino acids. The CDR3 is CASSDGGNNQPQYF. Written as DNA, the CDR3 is TGTGCCAGCAGTGACGGGGGAAACAATCAGCCCCAGTATTTT.

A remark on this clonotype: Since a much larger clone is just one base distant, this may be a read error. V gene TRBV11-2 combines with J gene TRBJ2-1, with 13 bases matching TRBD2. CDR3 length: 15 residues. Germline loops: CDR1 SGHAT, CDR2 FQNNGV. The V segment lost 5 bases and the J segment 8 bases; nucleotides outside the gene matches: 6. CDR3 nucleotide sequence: TGTGCCAGCAGCGCAGAACTAGCGGGAGGGCATGAGCAGTTCTTC. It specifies CASSAELAGGHEQFF.